Below are 20 T cell receptor beta chains sequenced from a single sample in a study of blood T cell repertoires in COVID-19 (dated by TCRdb to 2018 to 2021). The method behind the library was the immunoSEQ multiplex PCR assay. Not all clones reach the TCRdb copy of this immuneACCESS table, which keeps in-frame sequences only. Checked studies attribute under half of the gap to unresolved V genes and leave the rest unexplained. The sample has more than 25,000 clones on record, around 89% of them singletons. The ten largest make up about 0.55% of the sample. The material sequenced was peripheral blood. The source is a woman aged 40 to 50 with active or convalescent COVID-19.

The chain recombines TRBV2 with TRBJ1-1, with D unclear. Trimming took off 0 bases at V and 5 bases at J, with 4 bases between the two ends. This CDR3 has 12 residues. Germline CDR1 and CDR2: SNHLY and FYNNEI. The CDR3 here is CASSEARTEAFF. The DNA for the CDR3 is TGTGCCAGCAGTGAAGCACGGACTGAAGCTTTCTTT.

The rearrangement uses TRBV15 and TRBJ2-2, with no clear D. Per germline, CDR1 LNHNV and CDR2 YYDKDF (reference sequence). V lost 0 bases, J lost 4 bases, and 9 bases lay in between. The CDR3 has 15 residues. The CDR3 bases are TGTGCCACCAGCAGAGACAGAGGAGTCACCGGGGAGCTGTTTTTT. It yields the protein CATSRDRGVTGELFF.

The chain combines TRBV3-1 (or the pseudogene TRBV3-2) with TRBJ2-5, with D possibly TRBD2 on 5 matching bases. From germline, CDR1 is LGHDT and CDR2 YNNKEL (reference sequence). The CDR3 is 14 amino acids. V shed 1 base and J shed 5 bases, with 11 bases lying between them. The CDR3 loop reads CASSQGSGGETQYF. CDR3 nucleotides: TGTGCCAGCAGCCAAGGCTCAGGCGGGGAGACCCAGTACTTC.

The sample holds one count of this clone. The genes are TRBV6-5 and TRBJ2-7; 7 nucleotides align to TRBD1. This CDR3 has 15 amino acids. V shed 0 bases, J shed 2 bases, and the junction held 4 bases outside the gene matches. The germline V gene encodes CDR1 MNHEY and CDR2 SVGAGI. The CDR3 DNA reads as TGTGCCAGCAGTTACTCGAGGGGGCCCACCTACGAGCAGTACTTC. Translation: CASSYSRGPTYEQYF.

The DNA for the CDR3 is TGTGCCATCAGCCCCGCGACAGGGACGATAGAGCAGTACTTC. Translating it yields CAISPATGTIEQYF. The rearrangement joins TRBV10-3 to TRBJ2-7; 7 bases agree with TRBD1. V dropped 6 bases and J dropped 7; count of bases not matched to a gene: 12. CDR3 length: 14 amino acids. The germline V gene encodes CDR1 ENHRY and CDR2 SYGVKD.

The chain recombines TRBV6-9 with TRBJ1-5; TRBD1 might be the D (5 bases). The V gene's germline CDR1 is MNHGY and CDR2 SVAAGI. V was trimmed by 0 bases and J by 7 bases, leaving 16 bases between them. The CDR3 is 16 amino acids. CDR3 protein: CASSYSLLRVEQPQHF. The CDR3 DNA is TGTGCCAGCAGTTATTCCCTACTCAGGGTAGAACAGCCCCAGCATTTT.

As DNA, the CDR3 is TGTGCCAGCAGCCCCCACAAAGGAAGCGGGAGAGGAGGATACGAGCAGTACTTC. Its protein product is CASSPHKGSGRGGYEQYF. The gene calls are TRBV7-3 and TRBJ2-7, with 8 bases aligning to TRBD2. V was clipped by 5 bases and J by 4 bases; unmatched bases: 19. Per germline, CDR1 SGHTA and CDR2 FQGTGA. This CDR3 contains 18 residues. Drawing the rest from reference TRBV7-3 and TRBJ2-7, the complete variable domain is GAGVSQTPSNKVTEKGKYVELRCDPISGHTALYWYRQSLGQGPEFLIYFQGTGAADDSGLPNDRFFAVRPEGSVSTLKIQRTERGDSAVYLCASSPHKGSGRGGYEQYFGPGTRLTVT.

J is TRBJ2-7 and V is TRBV29-1; 7 bases line up with TRBD1. The CDR3 is made up of 14 amino acids. The V segment lost 7 bases and the J segment 2 bases; nucleotides outside the gene matches: 11. Germline CDR1 and CDR2: SQVTM and ANQGSEA. The CDR3 DNA follows: TGCAGCGCCGAGGGGGCGGCGGGTACCTACGAGCAGTACTTC. Translation: CSAEGAAGTYEQYF.

CDR3 protein: CASSLNTGNYEQYF. CDR3 nucleotide sequence: TGTGCCAGCAGCCTAAACACGGGGAACTACGAGCAGTACTTC. This chain connects TRBV7-3 to TRBJ2-7, with a possible D match to TRBD2 (5 bases). This CDR3 has 14 residues. Germline CDR1 and CDR2: SGHTA and FQGTGA. Trimming shortened V by 5 bases and J by 3 bases, and 14 bases separated the two germline ends. The full variable domain, its missing parts supplied by reference TRBV7-3 and TRBJ2-7, is GAGVSQTPSNKVTEKGKYVELRCDPISGHTALYWYRQSLGQGPEFLIYFQGTGAADDSGLPNDRFFAVRPEGSVSTLKIQRTERGDSAVYLCASSLNTGNYEQYFGPGTRLTVT.

This clone was picked up one time. The chain carries TRBV3-1 (or the pseudogene TRBV3-2) and TRBJ1-2; a possible D gene is TRBD1 (6 bases). Germline V lookup: CDR1 LGHDT, CDR2 YNNKEL (reference sequence). CDR3 length: 17 amino acids. Between the trimmed V and J ends, which lost 1 base and 0 bases, there was a span of 15 bases. This chain's CDR3 is CASSQGPRTEANYGYTF. The DNA of the CDR3 is TGTGCCAGCAGCCAAGGACCGAGGACAGAGGCTAACTATGGCTACACCTTC.

The gene calls are TRBV18 and TRBJ1-3, with a weak D call TRBD1 (6 bases). This CDR3 region has 16 residues. Germline V CDR1 and CDR2: KGHSH, LQKENI. V gave up 0 bases and J gave up 6 bases, with 15 bases separating them. CDR3 DNA sequence: TGTGCCAGCTCACCACCCTCTACAGGGCTGCAAAACACCATATATTTT. Translating gives CASSPPSTGLQNTIYF.

The rearrangement joins TRBV7-9 to TRBJ1-4; D not certain. The CDR3 is made up of 11 amino acids. Germline-derived CDR1 and CDR2 are SEHNR and FQNEAQ (reference sequence). The V and J ends lost 6 bases and 16 bases respectively, with 15 bases between them. CDR3: CASRAREEAFF. CDR3 nucleotide sequence: TGTGCCAGCAGGGCGAGGGAGGAGGCGTTTTTT. Full variable domain (missing parts from reference TRBV7-9 and TRBJ1-4): DTGVSQNPRHKITKRGQNVTFRCDPISEHNRLYWYRQTLGQGPEFLTYFQNEAQLEKSRLLSDRFSAERPKGSFSTLEIQRTEQGDSAMYLCASRAREEAFFGSGTQLSVL.

This chain uses TRBV5-1 with TRBJ1-1; tentative D call: TRBD1 (6 bases). Germline loops: CDR1 SGHRS, CDR2 YFSETQ. The CDR3 loop spans 12 amino acids. Between the trimmed V and J ends, which lost 8 bases and 1 base, there was a span of 9 bases. The CDR3 sequence is CARRQANTEAFF. CDR3 in DNA: TGCGCCAGGAGACAGGCGAACACTGAAGCTTTCTTT.

CDR3 in DNA: TGCAGTGCTAGTGCCCTGACAGATACGCAGTATTTT. It yields the protein CSASALTDTQYF. The chain uses TRBV20-1 and TRBJ2-3; D remains ambiguous. This CDR3 is built from 12 residues. Germline assignment: CDR1 DFQATT and CDR2 SNEGSKA (reference sequence). V was pared by 3 bases and J by 3 bases, with 7 bases between.

The CDR3 coding sequence is TGTGCCAGCAGCCCCGACAGCAAGTATGGCTACACCTTC. Residues: CASSPDSKYGYTF. V and J are TRBV7-2 and TRBJ1-2; D possibly corresponds to TRBD1 (5 bases). Germline-derived CDR1 and CDR2 are SGHTA and FQGNSA. With 5 bases removed from V and 5 bases from J, the gap between germline ends came to 12 bases. The CDR3 runs to 13 residues.

This chain uses TRBV6-5 with TRBJ1-2; 8 nucleotides match TRBD1. Germline loops: CDR1 MNHEY, CDR2 SVGAGI. J gave up 4 bases and V 6 bases, and 7 bases lay outside the gene matches. There are 14 residues in the CDR3. CDR3 in amino acids: CASRVQGAVYGYTF. DNA of the CDR3: TGTGCCAGCAGAGTTCAGGGGGCGGTCTATGGCTACACCTTC.

This clone occurred a few times. The J gene is TRBJ1-2, the V gene TRBV19, with 7 nucleotides matching TRBD1. Germline CDR1 reads LNHDA; CDR2 reads SQIVND (reference sequence). The CDR3 contains 16 residues. V lost 3 bases and J lost 5; bases outside the gene matches: 12. CDR3 nucleotide sequence: TGTGCCAGTAGTATGGGAACCGGGACAGCTCAGTATGGCTACACCTTC. Translating it yields CASSMGTGTAQYGYTF. The variable domain in full, completed from reference TRBV19 and TRBJ1-2, reads DGGITQSPKYLFRKEGQNVTLSCEQNLNHDAMYWYRQDPGQGLRLIYYSQIVNDFQKGDIAEGYSVSREKKESFPLTVTSAQKNPTAFYLCASSMGTGTAQYGYTFGSGTRLTVV.

The chain is built from TRBV3-1 (or the pseudogene TRBV3-2) and TRBJ2-7; D is possibly TRBD2 (6 bases). This CDR3 has 15 residues. Germline V gene data show CDR1 as LGHDT and CDR2 as YNNKEL (reference sequence). The germline V and J ends were trimmed by 0 bases and 6 bases, with 15 bases remaining between them. The CDR3 loop is CASSQDVGGGREQYF. CDR3 in DNA: TGTGCCAGCAGCCAAGATGTGGGCGGAGGGCGCGAGCAGTACTTC.

V and J are TRBV2 and TRBJ1-5, with TRBD1 identical over 10 bases. The CDR3 has 15 residues. V was pared by 5 bases and J by 2 bases, with 3 bases of the junction left unmatched. The germline V gene encodes CDR1 SNHLY and CDR2 FYNNEI. CDR3 protein: CASSSDRGRNQPQHF. The DNA for the CDR3 is TGTGCCAGCAGTTCCGACAGGGGGCGCAATCAGCCCCAGCATTTT.

The chain employs TRBV2 and TRBJ1-2, with TRBD1 as a possible D gene (5 bases). Germline V CDR1 and CDR2: SNHLY, FYNNEI. V lost 5 bases to trimming and J lost 4 bases, with 17 bases between them. The CDR3 extends over 15 amino acids. The DNA for the CDR3 is TGTGCCAGCAGTTCAAGAAAGACAGCCACCTATGGCTACACCTTC. This sequence encodes CASSSRKTATYGYTF.